Shown below are 4 T cell receptor beta chains from a single sample sequenced in a study of blood T cells in healthy people across ages. Sample-barcoded 5' priming and a J-beta primer mix drove a second PCR of roughly 6 to 12 cycles. TCRdb reprocessed the 5' RACE reads with MiXCR, giving one entry per CDR3 protein. Here the sample spans about 1,000,000 distinct CDR3 sequences, under 55% being singletons. Sequencing was performed on blood. Source of these receptors: a woman aged 55-70 years in good health.

CDR3 protein: CAISSLASSGNTIYF. CDR3 nucleotide sequence: TGTGCCATCAGCAGTCTCGCGAGCTCTGGAAACACCATATATTTT. V and J are TRBV10-3 and TRBJ1-3, with D unresolved. V was shortened by 6 bases and J by 0 bases, with 12 bases between the two germline ends. Germline CDR1 is ENHRY and CDR2 is SYGVKD. The CDR3 spans 15 residues.

V usage is TRBV12-3 or TRBV12-4 and J usage is TRBJ1-5, with 7 positions matching TRBD1. The CDR3 length is 13 residues. V lost 5 bases to trimming and J lost 4 bases; unmatched junction nucleotides: 2. The chain's CDR3 is CASSRGPNQPQHF. CDR3 in DNA: TGTGCCAGCAGTAGGGGGCCTAATCAGCCCCAGCATTTT.

The rearrangement links TRBV24-1 to TRBJ2-5; 8 nucleotides agree with TRBD2. Germline V gives CDR1 KGHDR, CDR2 SFDVKD. V dropped 3 bases and J dropped 5; count of bases not matched to a gene: 10. The length of the CDR3 is 16 residues. CDR3 DNA sequence: TGTGCCACCAGTGATCCGGGGGGGCGTGTCGGGGAGACCCAGTACTTC. As protein: CATSDPGGRVGETQYF.

The chain couples TRBV9 to TRBJ2-1; TRBD1 agrees at 8 bases. Trimming took 5 bases from V and 6 from J; bases not matched to a gene: 13. This CDR3 contains 16 residues. The V gene's germline CDR1 is SGDLS and CDR2 YYNGEE. The chain's CDR3 is CASRKGETGDSNEQFF. The CDR3 region has the DNA TGTGCCAGCAGGAAAGGGGAGACAGGGGACTCCAATGAGCAGTTCTTC.